The table lists the clone carrying this T cell receptor beta chain with many counts. The data originate from a study of tumor-infiltrating lymphocytes in oesophageal squamous cell carcinoma. One entry per CDR3 protein results from TCRdb running MiXCR on the PCR reads. The sample comprises roughly 18,000 distinct CDR3 sequences, roughly 42% of which are singletons, and 29% rests with the top ten. The CDR3 sequence is 13 residues long. The germline CDR1 and CDR2 sequences are SNHLY and FYNNEI. The trim removed 9 bases at V and 8 bases at J, leaving 10 bases unmatched. Material for sequencing was esophageal tumor tissue. The source is a male donor with esophageal squamous cell carcinoma. The chain recombines TRBV2 with TRBJ1-2; 9 bases agree with TRBD1. The CDR3 sequence is CASPKGQGGGYTF. In nucleotides, the CDR3 is TGTGCCAGTCCTAAGGGACAGGGAGGAGGCTACACCTTC.